This TCR beta chain was captured in a study of CD8 T cells in ankylosing spondylitis. The TCR beta libraries were generated through quantitative 5'-RACE incorporating molecular barcodes. MiXCR was run by TCRdb on the 5' RACE reads, yielding one entry per CDR3 protein. In the table there are 50,000 to 70,000 distinct CDR3 sequences, over 5% of which are singletons. Many counts were recorded for this clonotype. The antigen is not known. The study's findings and limits: Several highly homologous variants made up a TCR beta motif, and this motif appeared characteristic of ankylosing spondylitis blood. Reportedly, matched ankylosing spondylitis synovial fluid was significantly enriched for disease-linked clones. The disease-linked clones had a CD8+ phenotype and low blood frequencies.

Sequenced material: synovial fluid, either unsorted or a sorted T cell fraction (not recorded which). This receptor was identified in a male donor with ankylosing spondylitis.

The CDR3 sequence: CASSMDRGQGNQPQHF. DNA for the CDR3: TGTGCCAGCAGTATGGACAGGGGGCAAGGCAATCAGCCCCAGCATTTT. The rearrangement links TRBV12-3 or TRBV12-4 to TRBJ1-5; 11 bases line up with TRBD1. Unmatched junction bases numbered 5, after V lost 5 bases and J lost 2 bases. This CDR3 is 16 amino acids long.